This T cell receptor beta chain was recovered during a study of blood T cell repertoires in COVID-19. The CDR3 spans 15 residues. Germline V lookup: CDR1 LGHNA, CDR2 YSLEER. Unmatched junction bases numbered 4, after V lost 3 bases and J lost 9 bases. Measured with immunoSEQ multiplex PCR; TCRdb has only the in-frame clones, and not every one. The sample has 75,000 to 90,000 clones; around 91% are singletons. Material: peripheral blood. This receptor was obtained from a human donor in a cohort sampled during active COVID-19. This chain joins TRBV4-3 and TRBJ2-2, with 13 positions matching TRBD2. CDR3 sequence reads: CASSHRLAGGRELFF. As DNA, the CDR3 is TGCGCCAGCAGCCATCGACTAGCGGGGGGTCGGGAGCTGTTTTTT.